This T cell receptor (beta chain) was captured in a study of blood T cell repertoires in COVID-19. The overall study: The analysed material was cDNA or gDNA that came from T cells, B-cell-depleted T cells, or PBMCs.

Enrolment of Seattle patients took place during active infection, and they were followed longitudinally. Some clones are missing from TCRdb's copy, which holds only in-frame ones; the method was immunoSEQ multiplex PCR. This sample yields about 200,000 clones, of which around four fifths are seen a single time; 0.8% to 0.95% belongs to the top ten. The CDR3 loop spans 16 amino acids. V was pared by 3 bases and J by 2 bases, with 17 bases between. The V gene's germline CDR1 is MNHNS and CDR2 SASEGT. The source of this sequence is a man aged 55 to 70 with COVID-19, enrolled during active disease. The chain employs TRBV6-1 and TRBJ2-7; D is unclear. The sequenced sample consisted of peripheral blood. The CDR3 nucleotides read TGTGCCAGCAGTGAGATAGACGATCCAACAGCCTACGAGCAGTACTTC. This sequence encodes CASSEIDDPTAYEQYF.